This T cell receptor (beta chain) was found in a study of spatial heterogeneity in lung cancer (dated by TCRdb to the late 2010s). A note on the overall study: Beta-chain transcripts were consistently detected in greater numbers than alpha-chain transcripts, which likely reflected higher beta-chain transcript abundance. Both alpha and beta chains were TCR-sequenced in 210 or so tumor regions, 64 matched nontumor lung samples and roughly 50 PBMC samples obtained at surgery. In non-small cell lung cancer, the study quantitatively compared TCR alpha and beta repertoires across several tumor regions, matched nontumor lung, and blood. In the raw uncorrected reads, each unique combination of TCR and UMI appeared on average more than ten times. TCR repertoire features were related to nonsynonymous mutation counts determined by whole-exome sequencing of tumor tissue. In tumor regions, TCR transcript counts showed a strong correlation with a T cell transcriptional module score from matched bulk RNA-seq.

Paper-wide results and their limitations: Counts of ubiquitous and regional expanded TCRs were found to correlate with counts of ubiquitous and regional nonsynonymous mutations, respectively. TCR-seq was estimated to cover only roughly 6.8% of tumor T cells for alpha chains and 12% to 15% for beta chains. A correlation was observed between the number of expanded intratumoral alpha and beta TCRs and the tumor nonsynonymous mutation count. Confirming at a functional level the hypothesis that regional TCRs recognize regional mutations was considered to require additional single-cell paired TCR alpha and beta sequencing.

With regard to this clonotype: Its cognate antigen has yet to be identified. No per-base quality is available; no much larger clone lies one base away.

The protocol used for the library was 5' RACE. Sequenced using a NextSeq 500. In the TCR library protocol, a unique molecular identifier was attached to each TCR cDNA molecule so that PCR and sequencing errors could be corrected. Per the original workflow: TCR identification, UMI-based error correction and CDR3 extraction were performed with Decombinator tools. Expanded TCRs were defined as those above a frequency of 2 per 1,000, corresponding to the top 1% of the tumor frequency distribution. Expanded tumor TCRs were classed as regional if statistically deemed absent (corrected P<0.05) from at least one tumor region, otherwise ubiquitous. Renyi diversity was calculated using the R vegan package after each repertoire was subsampled 100 times to 5,000 TCRs. CDR3 similarity networks were built from amino acid triplet string-kernel similarity, connecting CDR3s with pairwise similarity above 0.82. The public reads were reprocessed in TCRdb via fastp at Q25 and MiXCR, keeping in-frame beta chains. Rows merge per CDR3 protein into single entries with the most common DNA and genes. It is TCRdb's table, rather than the study itself, that gives the V and J calls and clone size. Recorded for this sample are roughly 18,000 distinct CDR3 sequences; around 7% of them occurred a single time. The ten largest account for around 20% of the sample.

The time point label for this specimen denotes: sample taken at primary tumor resection. The donors were more than 60 patients from the lung TRACERx cohort who had early-stage, untreated non-small cell lung cancer. Whole RNA extracted from tumor and nontumor lung tissue, or from cryopreserved PBMC samples, was used for TCR sequencing without cell sorting. Patients were selected for TCR sequencing only if sufficient RNA was available from at least two tumor regions. A lung pathologist reviewed the tumor and adjacent nontumor lung specimens before the specimens were selected. The germline V gene (reference sequence) gives CDR1 as GTSNPN and CDR2 as SVGIG. From its cysteine to its phenylalanine, the CDR3 spans 13 amino acids. Only the CDR3 DNA is retained, 39 bases long and in frame from the first base. V gives up 2 bases and J gives up 5 bases, and the segment between their germline ends measures 12 bases.

The sample consisted of lung tumor tissue, taken at surgery. The TCR was taken from a female donor with early-stage non-small cell lung cancer. The rearrangement combines TRBV30 with TRBJ2-5; no D gene is confidently identified. The DNA reads TGTGCCTGGAGTCGAAGCCTAAGGGAGACCCAGTACTTC. This translates into CAWSRSLRETQYF.